The 23 T cell receptor beta chains below were found in one sample sequenced in a study of cytomegalovirus exposure and HLA in healthy donors. The PCR contained 60 Vbeta and 13 Jbeta primers. The repertoire was sequenced with immunoSEQ multiplex PCR; TCRdb's copy has only in-frame clones and lacks some. The data show about 130,000 clones, with roughly 85% seen just once and about 6.7% held by the top ten. The sample comprised PBMCs. These receptors originate from a young woman in good health and CMV-seropositive.

This chain joins TRBV7-9 and TRBJ2-6; TRBD1 agrees at 8 bases. Unmatched junction bases numbered 10, after V lost 5 bases and J lost 4 bases. The CDR3 length is 17 residues. CDR1 and CDR2 (germline): SEHNR, FQNEAQ (reference sequence). The CDR3 sequence: CASSIRDRPGGANVLTF. CDR3 coding DNA: TGTGCCAGCAGCATCCGGGACAGGCCTGGGGGGGCCAACGTCCTGACTTTC.

This clone appeared once. CDR3 loop: CASSFRQAAYEQYF. The CDR3 nucleotides are TGTGCCAGCAGCTTCAGACAGGCGGCCTACGAGCAGTACTTC. The chain couples TRBV11-3 to TRBJ2-7; D possibly corresponds to TRBD1 (6 bases). CDR1 is SGHNT and CDR2 is YENEEA in the germline V gene. The V end lost 3 bases, the J end lost 2 bases, and 11 bases lay between the germline ends. This CDR3 region has 14 residues.

This chain links TRBV30 with TRBJ1-1; D uncertain. The germline CDR1 and CDR2 sequences are GTSNPN and SVGIG (reference sequence). V was trimmed by 7 bases and J by 11 bases, leaving 20 bases between them. This CDR3 region has 12 residues. The CDR3 region is CASLSPLAVAFF. The CDR3 DNA reads TGTGCCTCCCTTTCCCCCCTTGCGGTCGCTTTCTTT.

The chain combines TRBV9 with TRBJ1-2, with a tentative D call TRBD1 (5 bases). The germline gives CDR1 SGDLS, CDR2 YYNGEE. V was cut by 1 base and J by 4 bases, with 11 bases left in between. The CDR3 totals 14 residues. CDR3 nucleotides: TGTGCCAGCAGCGTACAGGGAACCCCCTATGGCTACACCTTC. Encoded protein: CASSVQGTPYGYTF. Based on the CDR3 plus reference TRBV9 and TRBJ1-2, the full variable domain is DSGVTQTPKHLITATGQRVTLRCSPRSGDLSVYWYQQSLDQGLQFLIQYYNGEERAKGNILERFSAQQFPDLHSELNLSSLELGDSALYFCASSVQGTPYGYTFGSGTRLTVV.

The chain is built from TRBV5-4 and TRBJ1-2; a weak D match, TRBD1 (6 bases). The V end was cut by 0 bases, the J end by 8 bases, with 14 bases between. The CDR3 spans 14 residues. The V gene's germline CDR1 is SGHNT and CDR2 YYREEE (reference sequence). DNA of the CDR3: TGTGCCAGCAGCTTGGATACAGGGTCTCGCGGCTACACCTTC. Its translation is CASSLDTGSRGYTF.

The rearrangement links TRBV6-1 to TRBJ2-3; D gene unclear. The germline gives CDR1 MNHNS, CDR2 SASEGT. This CDR3 contains 14 residues. V was pared by 10 bases and J by 5 bases, with 19 bases between. CDR3 bases: TGTGCCATCACGGTTTTGCGCGGCGGAGATACGCAGTATTTT. Translating gives CAITVLRGGDTQYF.

The V call is TRBV6-5, the J call TRBJ2-7, with a tentative D call TRBD1 (6 bases). The germline CDR1 and CDR2 sequences are MNHEY and SVGAGI. The CDR3 runs 15 residues. V was pared by 2 bases and J by 3 bases, with 14 bases between. CDR3 DNA sequence: TGTGCCAGCAGTTACAGAAGATTACAGGGCTACGAGCAGTACTTC. This translates into CASSYRRLQGYEQYF.

This chain connects TRBV7-9 to TRBJ1-2; D remains ambiguous. V was pared by 5 bases and J by 10 bases, with 17 bases between. CDR3 length: 13 amino acids. The germline gives CDR1 SEHNR, CDR2 FQNEAQ (reference sequence). The CDR3 sequence: CASSPPRIDIYTF. The CDR3 nucleotides read TGTGCCAGCAGCCCCCCGAGGATTGATATCTACACCTTC.

The chain employs TRBV4-2 and TRBJ2-7; possible D gene TRBD2, 6 bases. The CDR3 is 15 residues long. V was pared by 1 base and J by 6 bases, with 16 bases between. Germline V lookup: CDR1 LGHNA, CDR2 YNFKEQ. CDR3 sequence reads: CASSQVGRNGGEQYF. CDR3 nucleotide sequence: TGTGCCAGCAGCCAAGTAGGGAGGAACGGGGGCGAGCAGTACTTC.

The J gene is TRBJ2-1, the V gene TRBV5-1; 9 bases map to TRBD2. The germline CDR1 and CDR2 sequences are SGHRS and YFSETQ. The CDR3 is 14 amino acids. V gave up 4 bases and J gave up 6 bases; unmatched junction bases: 5. As DNA, the CDR3 is TGCGCCAGCAGCGAGGTAGCGGGGGTCAATGAGCAGTTCTTC. Its translation: CASSEVAGVNEQFF.

The CDR3 DNA reads TGTGCCAGCAGTGACGCTGGGGGCGTAGAGACCCAGTACTTC. This translates into CASSDAGGVETQYF. V is TRBV28 and J is TRBJ2-5; a possible D gene is TRBD1 (6 bases). There are 14 residues in the CDR3. V lost 5 bases and J 4 bases, leaving 14 bases between the germline ends. Looked up from germline, CDR1 is MDHEN and CDR2 is SYDVKM.

V is TRBV28 and J is TRBJ2-7, with D tentatively TRBD1 (5 bases). Per germline, CDR1 MDHEN and CDR2 SYDVKM. V lost 4 bases and J lost 6, with 16 bases in between. There are 14 residues in the CDR3. The CDR3 bases are TGTGCCAGCAGTTCCGGCACAGGATTGGTCGAGCAGTACTTC. This encodes CASSSGTGLVEQYF. The entire variable domain, with the rest obtained from reference TRBV28 and TRBJ2-7, is as follows: DVKVTQSSRYLVKRTGEKVFLECVQDMDHENMFWYRQDPGLGLRLIYFSYDVKMKEKGDIPEGYSVSREKKERFSLILESASTNQTSMYLCASSSGTGLVEQYFGPGTRLTVT.

The chain joins TRBV27 to TRBJ1-5, with 8 nucleotides matching TRBD1. V was pared by 5 bases and J by 5 bases, with 5 bases of the junction left unmatched. This CDR3 contains 14 residues. The V gene's germline CDR1 is MNHEY and CDR2 SMNVEV (reference sequence). CDR3 loop: CASSLLTGDQPQHF. CDR3 nucleotide sequence: TGTGCCAGCAGTCTCCTGACAGGGGATCAGCCCCAGCATTTT.

CDR3 nucleotides: TGTGCCAGCAGCCTCGACAGGGGCACAGATACGCAGTATTTT. It yields the protein CASSLDRGTDTQYF. V is TRBV11-1 and J is TRBJ2-3, with 7 bases that match TRBD1. From germline, CDR1 is SGHAT and CDR2 FQDESV (reference sequence). This CDR3 comprises 14 residues. V shed 5 bases, J shed 1 base, and the junction held 3 bases outside the gene matches.

This clone was counted a single time. The chain uses TRBV5-6 and TRBJ2-3, with D maybe TRBD2 (6 bases). This CDR3 region has 14 residues. Trimming took 3 bases from V and 4 from J, leaving 12 bases between them. Germline CDR1 reads SGHDT; CDR2 reads YYEEEE. The CDR3 bases are TGTGCCAGCAGCTCGGAGGACTATTCAGATACGCAGTATTTT. It codes for CASSSEDYSDTQYF.

This clone was counted a single time. This rearrangement joins TRBV28 to TRBJ1-1; 7 positions agree with TRBD1. From germline, CDR1 is MDHEN and CDR2 SYDVKM. CDR3 length: 13 amino acids. After removal of 5 bases from V and 10 bases from J, the junction contained 10 bases not matched to a gene. In DNA form, the CDR3 reads TGTGCCAGCAGTCGTGCCGCTTGGACAGGAGCTTTCTTT. It translates to CASSRAAWTGAFF.

The V call is TRBV6-6, the J call TRBJ2-5; 10 bases fit TRBD2. V gave up 7 bases and J gave up 5 bases; unmatched junction bases: 4. Germline assignment: CDR1 MNHNY and CDR2 SVGAGI (reference sequence). The CDR3 runs 13 residues. The CDR3 protein is CASIRAGGETQYF. CDR3 nucleotide sequence: TGTGCCAGCATTCGAGCGGGGGGGGAGACCCAGTACTTC.

This chain connects TRBV9 to TRBJ2-1, with D hard to call. This CDR3 spans 15 amino acids. V shed 0 bases and J shed 6 bases, with 13 bases lying between them. CDR1 SGDLS and CDR2 YYNGEE come from the germline V gene. The CDR3 bases are TGTGCCAGCAGCGTAGGAACTACTCCCAGCAATGAGCAGTTCTTC. It is translated as CASSVGTTPSNEQFF.

For this clone: Other DNA sequences in this specimen translate into the identical CDR3. The chain joins TRBV27 to TRBJ1-2; D remains ambiguous. Germline V gene lookup returns CDR1 MNHEY and CDR2 SMNVEV (reference sequence). There are 14 residues in the CDR3. V gave up 2 bases and J gave up 2 bases, with 9 bases separating them. Written as DNA, the CDR3 is TGTGCCAGCAGTTTAACCGGAGGGAACTATGGCTACACCTTC. Its translation: CASSLTGGNYGYTF.

The J gene is TRBJ1-1, the V gene TRBV27, with TRBD1 matching over 7 bases. V lost 8 bases, J lost 7 bases, and 10 bases stayed unmatched. The germline V gene encodes CDR1 MNHEY and CDR2 SMNVEV (reference sequence). The CDR3 loop spans 13 amino acids. The CDR3 is CASGKTGRSEAFF. The CDR3 region has the DNA TGTGCCAGCGGTAAGACAGGGAGGAGTGAAGCTTTCTTT.

CDR3 residues: CASSFRGGDYEQYF. The CDR3 DNA follows: TGTGCCAGCAGTTTTAGAGGGGGTGACTACGAGCAGTACTTC. The chain recombines TRBV28 with TRBJ2-7; tentative D call: TRBD1 (6 bases). In germline, CDR1 is MDHEN, CDR2 SYDVKM. V shed 3 bases and J shed 3 bases, with 12 bases lying between them. The CDR3 contains 14 residues. Full variable domain (rest looked up from reference TRBV28 and TRBJ2-7): DVKVTQSSRYLVKRTGEKVFLECVQDMDHENMFWYRQDPGLGLRLIYFSYDVKMKEKGDIPEGYSVSREKKERFSLILESASTNQTSMYLCASSFRGGDYEQYFGPGTRLTVT.

This clone was counted a single time. The chain employs TRBV9 and TRBJ1-2, with 8 bases that match TRBD1. The V segment lost 3 bases and the J segment 5 bases; nucleotides outside the gene matches: 6. CDR1 and CDR2 (germline): SGDLS, YYNGEE. The CDR3 consists of 14 residues. The CDR3 DNA follows: TGTGCCAGCAGCGGAGAGACAGGGGATTATGGCTACACCTTC. Translated, it gives CASSGETGDYGYTF. Supplemented by reference TRBV9 and TRBJ1-2, the full variable domain reads DSGVTQTPKHLITATGQRVTLRCSPRSGDLSVYWYQQSLDQGLQFLIQYYNGEERAKGNILERFSAQQFPDLHSELNLSSLELGDSALYFCASSGETGDYGYTFGSGTRLTVV.

This clone was observed once. The V call is TRBV6-1, the J call TRBJ2-1; maybe TRBD1 (5 bases). The CDR3 has 12 residues. Germline lookup yields CDR1 MNHNS and CDR2 SASEGT. V lost 4 bases and J lost 10, with 11 bases in between. For the CDR3, the DNA is TGTGCCAGCAGTGTAGGGGAATGGGAGCAGTTCTTC. This sequence encodes CASSVGEWEQFF.